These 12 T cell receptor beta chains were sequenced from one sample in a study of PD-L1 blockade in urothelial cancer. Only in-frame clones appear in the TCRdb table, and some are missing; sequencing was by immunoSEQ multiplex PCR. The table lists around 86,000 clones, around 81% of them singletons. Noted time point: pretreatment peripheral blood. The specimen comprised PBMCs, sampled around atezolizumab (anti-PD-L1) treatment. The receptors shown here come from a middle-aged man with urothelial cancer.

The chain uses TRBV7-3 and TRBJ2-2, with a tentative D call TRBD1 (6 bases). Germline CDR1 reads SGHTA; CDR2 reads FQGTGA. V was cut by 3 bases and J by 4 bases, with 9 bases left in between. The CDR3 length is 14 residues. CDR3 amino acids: CASSLTGSTGELFF. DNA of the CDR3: TGTGCCAGCAGCTTGACAGGATCCACCGGGGAGCTGTTTTTT.

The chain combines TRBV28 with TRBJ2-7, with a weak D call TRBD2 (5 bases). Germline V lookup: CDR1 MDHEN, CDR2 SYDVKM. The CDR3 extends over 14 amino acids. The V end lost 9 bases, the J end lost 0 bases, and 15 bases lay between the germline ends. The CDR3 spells CASRAQRSSYEQYF. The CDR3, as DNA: TGTGCCAGTAGAGCACAGCGGAGCTCCTACGAGCAGTACTTC.

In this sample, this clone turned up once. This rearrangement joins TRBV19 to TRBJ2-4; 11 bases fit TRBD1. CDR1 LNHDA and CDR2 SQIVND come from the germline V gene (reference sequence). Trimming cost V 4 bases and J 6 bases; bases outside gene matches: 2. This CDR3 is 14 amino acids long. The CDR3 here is CASSTGQGGNIQYF. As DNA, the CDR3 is TGTGCCAGTAGTACGGGACAGGGGGGAAACATTCAGTACTTC. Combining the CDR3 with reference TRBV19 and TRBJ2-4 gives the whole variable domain DGGITQSPKYLFRKEGQNVTLSCEQNLNHDAMYWYRQDPGQGLRLIYYSQIVNDFQKGDIAEGYSVSREKKESFPLTVTSAQKNPTAFYLCASSTGQGGNIQYFGAGTRLSVL.

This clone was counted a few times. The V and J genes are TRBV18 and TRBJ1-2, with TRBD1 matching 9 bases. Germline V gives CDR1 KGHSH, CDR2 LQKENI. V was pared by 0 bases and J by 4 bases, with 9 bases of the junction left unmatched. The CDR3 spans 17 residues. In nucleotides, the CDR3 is TGTGCCAGCTCACCACCACGATCTGGGACAGGGTCCTATGGCTACACCTTC. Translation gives CASSPPRSGTGSYGYTF. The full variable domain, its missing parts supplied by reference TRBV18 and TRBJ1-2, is NAGVMQNPRHLVRRRGQEARLRCSPMKGHSHVYWYRQLPEEGLKFMVYLQKENIIDESGMPKERFSAEFPKEGPSILRIQQVVRGDSAAYFCASSPPRSGTGSYGYTFGSGTRLTVV.

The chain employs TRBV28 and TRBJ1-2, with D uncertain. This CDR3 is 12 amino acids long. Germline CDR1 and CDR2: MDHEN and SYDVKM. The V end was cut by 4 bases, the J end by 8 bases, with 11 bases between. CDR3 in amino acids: CASSSSRSGYTF. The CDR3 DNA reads TGTGCCAGCAGTTCCTCCCGGTCCGGCTACACCTTC.

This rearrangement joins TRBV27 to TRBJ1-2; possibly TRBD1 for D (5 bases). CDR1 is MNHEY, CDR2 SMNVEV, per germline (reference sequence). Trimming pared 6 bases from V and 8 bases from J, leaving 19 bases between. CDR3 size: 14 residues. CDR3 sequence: CASSLGPGVQGYTF. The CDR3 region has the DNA TGTGCCAGCAGCTTGGGCCCGGGGGTACAGGGCTACACCTTC.

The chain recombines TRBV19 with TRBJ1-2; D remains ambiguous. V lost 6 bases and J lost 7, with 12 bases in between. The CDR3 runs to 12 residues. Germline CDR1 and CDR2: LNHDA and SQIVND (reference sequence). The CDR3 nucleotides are TGTGCCAGTAGCTTAGGCGGAGGTGGCTACACCTTC. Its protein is CASSLGGGGYTF.

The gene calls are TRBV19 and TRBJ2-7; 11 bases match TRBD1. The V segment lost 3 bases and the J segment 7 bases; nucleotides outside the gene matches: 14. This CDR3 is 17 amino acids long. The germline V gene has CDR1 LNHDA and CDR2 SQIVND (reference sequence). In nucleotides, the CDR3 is TGTGCCAGTAGTATCGCAGCGTTCGGACAGGGGGCAAGAGAGCAGTACTTC. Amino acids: CASSIAAFGQGAREQYF.

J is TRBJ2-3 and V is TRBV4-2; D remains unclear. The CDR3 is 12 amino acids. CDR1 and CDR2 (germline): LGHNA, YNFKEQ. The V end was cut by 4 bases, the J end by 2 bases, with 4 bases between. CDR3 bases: TGTGCCAGCAGCCGAGCCACAGATACGCAGTATTTT. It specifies CASSRATDTQYF.

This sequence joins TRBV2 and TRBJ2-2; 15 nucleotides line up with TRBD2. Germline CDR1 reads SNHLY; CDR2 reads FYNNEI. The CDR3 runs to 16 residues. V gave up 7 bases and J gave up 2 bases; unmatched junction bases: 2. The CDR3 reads CASKGLAGGNTGELFF. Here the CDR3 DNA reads TGTGCCAGCAAGGGACTAGCGGGAGGAAACACCGGGGAGCTGTTTTTT.

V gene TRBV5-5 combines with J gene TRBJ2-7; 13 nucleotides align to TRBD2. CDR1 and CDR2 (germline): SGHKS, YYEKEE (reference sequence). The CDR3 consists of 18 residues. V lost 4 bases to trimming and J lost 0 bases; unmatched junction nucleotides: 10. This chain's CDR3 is CASSAIGTSGVSSYEQYF. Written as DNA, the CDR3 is TGTGCCAGCAGCGCCATAGGGACTAGCGGGGTGAGCTCCTACGAGCAGTACTTC.

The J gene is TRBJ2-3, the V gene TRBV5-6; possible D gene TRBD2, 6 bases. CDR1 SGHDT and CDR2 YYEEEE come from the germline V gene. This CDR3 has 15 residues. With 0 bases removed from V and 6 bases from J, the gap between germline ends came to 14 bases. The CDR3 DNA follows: TGTGCCAGCAGCTTGGGCGGGCGGGGACTGGATACGCAGTATTTT. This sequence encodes CASSLGGRGLDTQYF.